This T cell receptor (beta chain) was captured by sequencing in a study of cytomegalovirus exposure and HLA in healthy donors. Whole-study context: The roughly 130 validation repertoires used the same platform as the approximately 670 first-cohort repertoires (as reported by a later analysis).

Among the 120 or so subjects of the validation cohort, separate from the approximately 670-subject first cohort, were the donors. Trimming removed 4 bases at V and 2 bases at J, with 12 bases between. The germline gives CDR1 ENHRY, CDR2 SYGVKD. This CDR3 is built from 14 residues. The table came from immunoSEQ multiplex PCR; TCRdb's copy has only in-frame clones and leaves some out. The sample records some 340,000 clones, about nine tenths being singletons. What was sequenced was PBMCs. The sequence was obtained from a woman in her twenties or thirties in good health and CMV-seropositive. The chain employs TRBV10-3 and TRBJ2-7; D is perhaps TRBD2 (6 bases). CDR3 amino acids: CAISARGTPYEQYF. The CDR3 DNA is TGTGCCATCAGTGCCCGCGGGACCCCCTACGAGCAGTACTTC.